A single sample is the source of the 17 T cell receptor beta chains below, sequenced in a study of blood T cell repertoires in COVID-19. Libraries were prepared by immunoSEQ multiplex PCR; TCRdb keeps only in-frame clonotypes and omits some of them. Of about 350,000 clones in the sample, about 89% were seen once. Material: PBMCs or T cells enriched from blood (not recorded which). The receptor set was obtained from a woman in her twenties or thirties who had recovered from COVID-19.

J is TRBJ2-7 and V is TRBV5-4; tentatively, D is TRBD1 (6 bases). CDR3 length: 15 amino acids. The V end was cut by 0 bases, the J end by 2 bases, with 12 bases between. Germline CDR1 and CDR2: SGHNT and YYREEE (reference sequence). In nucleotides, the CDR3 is TGTGCCAGCAGCTTGGCCGGCAGGGGAGCCTACGAGCAGTACTTC. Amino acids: CASSLAGRGAYEQYF.

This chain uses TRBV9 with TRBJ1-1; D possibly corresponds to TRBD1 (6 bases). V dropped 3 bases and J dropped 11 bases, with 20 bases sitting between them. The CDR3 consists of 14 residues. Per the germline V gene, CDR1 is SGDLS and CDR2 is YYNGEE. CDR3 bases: TGTGCCAGCAGCGACGAAATCAGGGGAAATAGGGCTTTCTTT. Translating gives CASSDEIRGNRAFF. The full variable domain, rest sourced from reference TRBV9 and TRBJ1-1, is DSGVTQTPKHLITATGQRVTLRCSPRSGDLSVYWYQQSLDQGLQFLIQYYNGEERAKGNILERFSAQQFPDLHSELNLSSLELGDSALYFCASSDEIRGNRAFFGQGTRLTVV.

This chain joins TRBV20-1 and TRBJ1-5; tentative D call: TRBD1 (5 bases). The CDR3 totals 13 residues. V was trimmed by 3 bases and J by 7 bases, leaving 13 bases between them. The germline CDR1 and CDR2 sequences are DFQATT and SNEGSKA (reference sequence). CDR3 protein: CSASDQGGQPQHF. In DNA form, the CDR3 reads TGCAGTGCTAGTGACCAGGGCGGACAGCCCCAGCATTTT.

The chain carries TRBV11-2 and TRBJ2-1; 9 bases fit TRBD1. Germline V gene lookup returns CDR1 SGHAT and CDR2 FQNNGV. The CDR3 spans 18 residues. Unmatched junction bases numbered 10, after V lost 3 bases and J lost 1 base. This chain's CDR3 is CASSFFSIDRGSYNEQFF. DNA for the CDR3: TGTGCCAGCAGCTTTTTTTCCATCGACAGGGGGTCCTACAATGAGCAGTTCTTC.

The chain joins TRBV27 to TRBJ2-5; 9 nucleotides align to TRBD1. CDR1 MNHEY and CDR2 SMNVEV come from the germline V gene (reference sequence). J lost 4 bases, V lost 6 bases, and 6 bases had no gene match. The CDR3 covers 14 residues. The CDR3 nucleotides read TGTGCCAGCAGGAACAGGGGGCGCGCAGAGACCCAGTACTTC. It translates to CASRNRGRAETQYF.

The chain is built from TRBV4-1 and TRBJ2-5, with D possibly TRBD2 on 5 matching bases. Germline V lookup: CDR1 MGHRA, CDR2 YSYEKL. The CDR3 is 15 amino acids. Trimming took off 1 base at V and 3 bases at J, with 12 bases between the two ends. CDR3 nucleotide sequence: TGCGCCAGCAGCCAAGTAAGAGGAGGAGAAGAGACCCAGTACTTC. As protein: CASSQVRGGEETQYF.

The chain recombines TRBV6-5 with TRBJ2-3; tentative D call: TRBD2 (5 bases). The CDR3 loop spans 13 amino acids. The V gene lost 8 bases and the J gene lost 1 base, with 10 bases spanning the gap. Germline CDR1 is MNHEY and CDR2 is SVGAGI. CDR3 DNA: TGTGCCAGCGGAGCGGCGGGCACAGATACGCAGTATTTT. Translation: CASGAAGTDTQYF.

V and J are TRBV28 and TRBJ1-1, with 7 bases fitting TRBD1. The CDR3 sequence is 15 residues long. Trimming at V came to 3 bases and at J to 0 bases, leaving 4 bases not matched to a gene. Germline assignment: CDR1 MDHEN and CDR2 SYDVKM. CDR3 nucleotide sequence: TGTGCCAGCAGTTTGCCGACAGGGATGAACACTGAAGCTTTCTTT. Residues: CASSLPTGMNTEAFF.

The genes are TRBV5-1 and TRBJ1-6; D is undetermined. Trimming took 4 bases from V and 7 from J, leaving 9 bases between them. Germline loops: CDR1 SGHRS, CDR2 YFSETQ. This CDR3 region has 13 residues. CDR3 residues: CASSVNMNSPLHF. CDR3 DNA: TGCGCCAGCAGCGTAAACATGAATTCACCCCTCCACTTT.

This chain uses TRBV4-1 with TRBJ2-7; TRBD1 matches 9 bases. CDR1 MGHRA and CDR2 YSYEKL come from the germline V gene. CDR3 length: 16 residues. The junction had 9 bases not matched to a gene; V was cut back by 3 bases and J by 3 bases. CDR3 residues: CASSQGLTGGIYEQYF. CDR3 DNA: TGCGCCAGCAGCCAGGGTCTTACAGGGGGCATCTACGAGCAGTACTTC.

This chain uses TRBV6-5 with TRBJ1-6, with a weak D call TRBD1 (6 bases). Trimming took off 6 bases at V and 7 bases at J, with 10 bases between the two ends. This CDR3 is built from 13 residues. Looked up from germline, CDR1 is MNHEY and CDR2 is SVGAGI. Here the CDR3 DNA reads TGTGCCAGCAGAGGACAGAGGAATTCACCCCTCCACTTT. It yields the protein CASRGQRNSPLHF.

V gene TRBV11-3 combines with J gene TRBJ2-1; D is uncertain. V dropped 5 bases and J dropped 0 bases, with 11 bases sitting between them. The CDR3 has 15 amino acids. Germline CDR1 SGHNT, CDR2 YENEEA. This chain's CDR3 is CASSQTGYSYNEQFF. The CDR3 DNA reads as TGTGCCAGCAGCCAGACTGGGTACTCCTACAATGAGCAGTTCTTC.

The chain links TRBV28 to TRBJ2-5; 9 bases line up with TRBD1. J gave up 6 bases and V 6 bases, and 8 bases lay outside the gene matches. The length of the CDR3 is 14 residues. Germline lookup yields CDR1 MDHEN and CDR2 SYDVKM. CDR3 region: CASSSPGTGKTQYF. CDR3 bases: TGTGCCAGCAGCTCTCCGGGGACAGGGAAGACCCAGTACTTC. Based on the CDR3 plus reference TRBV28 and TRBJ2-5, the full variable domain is DVKVTQSSRYLVKRTGEKVFLECVQDMDHENMFWYRQDPGLGLRLIYFSYDVKMKEKGDIPEGYSVSREKKERFSLILESASTNQTSMYLCASSSPGTGKTQYFGPGTRLLVL.

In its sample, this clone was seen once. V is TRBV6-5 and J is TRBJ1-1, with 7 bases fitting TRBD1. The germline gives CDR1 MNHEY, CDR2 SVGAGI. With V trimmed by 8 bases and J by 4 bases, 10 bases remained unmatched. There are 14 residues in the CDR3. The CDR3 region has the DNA TGTGCCAGCTGGAAGACAGGGACGGTCACTGAAGCTTTCTTT. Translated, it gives CASWKTGTVTEAFF.

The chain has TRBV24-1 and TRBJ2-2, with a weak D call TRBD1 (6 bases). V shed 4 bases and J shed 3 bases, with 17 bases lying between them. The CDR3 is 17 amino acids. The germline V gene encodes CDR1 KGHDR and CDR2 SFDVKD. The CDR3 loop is CATSDPSQGSYTGELFF. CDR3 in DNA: TGTGCCACCAGTGACCCGAGTCAGGGGTCGTACACCGGGGAGCTGTTTTTT.

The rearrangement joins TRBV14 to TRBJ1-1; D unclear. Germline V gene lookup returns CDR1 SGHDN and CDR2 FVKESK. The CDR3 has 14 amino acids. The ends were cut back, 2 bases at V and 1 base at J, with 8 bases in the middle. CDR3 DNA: TGTGCCAGCAGCCAAATCCAGAAGAACACTGAAGCTTTCTTT. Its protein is CASSQIQKNTEAFF.

The CDR3 loop reads CASSFGQGSEQYF. The DNA for the CDR3 is TGTGCCAGCAGTTTTGGACAGGGTTCCGAGCAGTACTTC. This chain joins TRBV7-9 and TRBJ2-7, with 8 bases identical to TRBD1. CDR1 is SEHNR and CDR2 is FQNEAQ in the germline V gene (reference sequence). The CDR3 is made up of 13 amino acids. Losses at the gene ends were 6 bases for V and 6 bases for J; bases not matched to a gene: 7. Drawing the rest from reference TRBV7-9 and TRBJ2-7, the complete variable domain is DTGVSQNPRHKITKRGQNVTFRCDPISEHNRLYWYRQTLGQGPEFLTYFQNEAQLEKSRLLSDRFSAERPKGSFSTLEIQRTEQGDSAMYLCASSFGQGSEQYFGPGTRLTVT.